Listed below are T cell receptor beta chains from one sample, sequenced in a study of blood T cell repertoires in COVID-19. TCRdb's table, derived via immunoSEQ multiplex PCR, lists solely in-frame clones and lacks some. The table has about 88,000 clones, about 82% seen once. Sequencing was done on a sample of peripheral blood. The receptors originated from a human donor in a cohort sampled during active COVID-19. The CDR3 runs from the conserved cysteine through the conserved F or W. Each record gives: clone size, J gene, D gene, V gene, CDR3 DNA, CDR3 protein. D genes are given only for firm matches. Clone size, where shown, is once, few, many, or a class for clones that have expanded.

size: NA; J: TRBJ2-7; D: NA; V: TRBV21-1; DNA: TGTGCCAGCAGCTCCCCGCGGCAGGGCTACGAGCAGTACTTC; CDR3: CASSSPRQGYEQYF
size: once; J: TRBJ1-2; D: TRBD1; V: TRBV2; DNA: TGTGCCAGCAGTACGGGGACAGATTATGGCTACACCTTC; CDR3: CASSTGTDYGYTF
size: few; J: TRBJ2-3; D: TRBD2; V: TRBV28; DNA: TGTGCCAGCAGTCCAGGGGCTAGCGGGAGGGCAGATACGCAGTATTTT; CDR3: CASSPGASGRADTQYF
size: NA; J: TRBJ1-6; D: TRBD1; V: TRBV7-8; DNA: TGTGCCAGCAGCTCAGGACAGGGCGCATCACCCCTCCACTTT; CDR3: CASSSGQGASPLHF
size: NA; J: TRBJ2-3; D: TRBD2; V: TRBV11-3; DNA: TGTGCCAGCAGCAAAGGACTAGCGGGGGTGGATACGCAGTATTTT; CDR3: CASSKGLAGVDTQYF
size: NA; J: TRBJ1-1; D: NA; V: TRBV27; DNA: TGTGCCAGCAGTTTGGGGCAGAACACTGAAGCTTTCTTT; CDR3: CASSLGQNTEAFF
size: NA; J: TRBJ2-7; D: TRBD1; V: TRBV3-1/TRBV3-2; DNA: TGTGCCAGCAGCCAAGTTGGCGGCTCGGACAGGGATTTCTACGAGCAGTACTTC; CDR3: CASSQVGGSDRDFYEQYF
size: NA; J: TRBJ1-2; D: NA; V: TRBV28; DNA: TGTGCCAGCAGTTTAGACAGAAACTATGGCTACACCTTC; CDR3: CASSLDRNYGYTF
size: NA; J: TRBJ2-3; D: TRBD1; V: TRBV10-3; DNA: TGTGCCACCGCAGGGGGACCCACAGATACGCAGTATTTT; CDR3: CATAGGPTDTQYF
size: NA; J: TRBJ1-1; D: NA; V: TRBV5-4; DNA: TGTGCCAGCAGCATCAACAGAGACACTGAAGCTTTCTTT; CDR3: CASSINRDTEAFF
size: NA; J: TRBJ2-3; D: NA; V: TRBV7-6; DNA: TGTGCCAGCAGCTTAGTGGTGGCAGGCACAGATACGCAGTATTTT; CDR3: CASSLVVAGTDTQYF
size: NA; J: TRBJ2-2; D: TRBD2; V: TRBV28; DNA: TGTGCCAGTAAAAGCGGGACTTACACCGGGGAGCTGTTTTTT; CDR3: CASKSGTYTGELFF
size: NA; J: TRBJ2-3; D: TRBD2; V: TRBV6-5; DNA: TGTGCCAGCAGTTACGGGCCAGCGGGGGGGTCAGATACGCAGTATTTT; CDR3: CASSYGPAGGSDTQYF
size: NA; J: TRBJ1-4; D: NA; V: TRBV5-4; DNA: TGTGCCAGCAGCTCGTCAGGGGATGGTGAAAAACTGTTTTTT; CDR3: CASSSSGDGEKLFF
size: few; J: TRBJ1-6; D: TRBD1; V: TRBV7-9; DNA: TGTGCCAGCAGCTTTACCGGGACAGGGGATGACGGACCCCTCCACTTT; CDR3: CASSFTGTGDDGPLHF
size: NA; J: TRBJ2-3; D: TRBD2; V: TRBV5-8; DNA: TGTGCCAGCAGCTTGGCACTAGCGGGAGGGCCTAGAGATACGCAGTATTTT; CDR3: CASSLALAGGPRDTQYF
size: once; J: TRBJ2-5; D: TRBD1; V: TRBV29-1; DNA: TGCAGCGTTGAAGCCGGGACAGGGACAGAGACCCAGTACTTC; CDR3: CSVEAGTGTETQYF
size: NA; J: TRBJ1-6; D: NA; V: TRBV7-2; DNA: TGTGCCAGCAGCCCGCGACAGGTTTCCAATTCACCCCTCCACTTT; CDR3: CASSPRQVSNSPLHF
size: NA; J: TRBJ2-7; D: NA; V: TRBV7-9; DNA: TGTGCCAGCACCCGTACTGCCCGGGGGGAGCAGTACTTC; CDR3: CASTRTARGEQYF
size: NA; J: TRBJ1-2; D: TRBD1; V: TRBV19; DNA: TGTGCCAGTAGTCGACAGGGGCCCGTCGTTTGGGGCTACACCTTC; CDR3: CASSRQGPVVWGYTF
size: NA; J: TRBJ2-7; D: TRBD2; V: TRBV6-4; DNA: TGTGCCAGCAGATCCCCTAGCGGGAGTGGCTCCTACGAGCAGTACTTC; CDR3: CASRSPSGSGSYEQYF
size: once; J: TRBJ1-1; D: NA; V: TRBV10-3; DNA: TGTGCCATCAGTGAGTCGAATGCGGTGTCCACTGAAGCTTTCTTT; CDR3: CAISESNAVSTEAFF
size: NA; J: TRBJ2-5; D: TRBD2; V: TRBV28; DNA: TGTGCCAGCAGAGTCAGTAGCGGGAGTAAGGAGACCCAGTACTTC; CDR3: CASRVSSGSKETQYF
size: NA; J: TRBJ1-2; D: NA; V: TRBV25-1; DNA: TGTGCCAGCCAGGACAGATTCTATGGCTACACCTTC; CDR3: CASQDRFYGYTF
size: NA; J: TRBJ2-1; D: TRBD1; V: TRBV6-2/TRBV6-3; DNA: TGTGCCAGCAGTTGGGTCGGGACAGGCAATGAGCAGTTCTTC; CDR3: CASSWVGTGNEQFF
size: NA; J: TRBJ1-4; D: TRBD1; V: TRBV7-8; DNA: TGTGCCAGCAGCTCGACAGGGGGCGGTAATGAAAAACTGTTTTTT; CDR3: CASSSTGGGNEKLFF
size: NA; J: TRBJ1-2; D: TRBD1; V: TRBV6-5; DNA: TGTGCCAGCAGAGCCGGGACAGAGTATGGCTACACCTTC; CDR3: CASRAGTEYGYTF
size: NA; J: TRBJ2-5; D: NA; V: TRBV6-2/TRBV6-3; DNA: TGTGCCAGCAGTTTCGCCCCGGACAGCCAAGAGACCCAGTACTTC; CDR3: CASSFAPDSQETQYF
size: NA; J: TRBJ2-5; D: NA; V: TRBV18; DNA: TGTGCCAGCTCACCCCGCATGGGGCCTCAAGAGACCCAGTACTTC; CDR3: CASSPRMGPQETQYF
size: NA; J: TRBJ1-6; D: TRBD1; V: TRBV5-1; DNA: TGCGCCAGCAGGCGAGGAGGGGGCAACTTTTGGTCACCCCTCCACTTT; CDR3: CASRRGGGNFWSPLHF
size: NA; J: TRBJ2-2; D: NA; V: TRBV21-1; DNA: TGTGCCAGGAGGGGAGCGGGCCCGAACACCGGGGAGCTGTTTTTT; CDR3: CARRGAGPNTGELFF
size: NA; J: TRBJ2-7; D: TRBD2; V: TRBV12-3/TRBV12-4; DNA: TGTGCCAGCAGTTCGGGACTAAGAGGAGAGCAGTACTTC; CDR3: CASSSGLRGEQYF
size: NA; J: TRBJ2-2; D: NA; V: TRBV2; DNA: TGTGCCAGCAGCCAAACATTGGGGGAGCTGTTTTTT; CDR3: CASSQTLGELFF
size: NA; J: TRBJ1-1; D: NA; V: TRBV7-2; DNA: TGTGCCAGCAGCTCACAGGGTATGAACACTGAAGCTTTCTTT; CDR3: CASSSQGMNTEAFF
size: NA; J: TRBJ1-2; D: TRBD1; V: TRBV7-9; DNA: TGTGCCAGCAGCTCAGGACAGGGAGGGTATGGCTACACCTTC; CDR3: CASSSGQGGYGYTF
size: NA; J: TRBJ2-2; D: TRBD2; V: TRBV19; DNA: TGTGCCAGTAGTATCGGGGGGGCCGTAGTAACCGGGGAGCTGTTTTTT; CDR3: CASSIGGAVVTGELFF
size: NA; J: TRBJ2-3; D: TRBD1; V: TRBV7-2; DNA: TGTGCCAGCAGCTCCACGGGACAGGGGGGAGATACGCAGTATTTT; CDR3: CASSSTGQGGDTQYF
size: NA; J: TRBJ2-4; D: NA; V: TRBV3-1/TRBV3-2; DNA: TGTGCCAGCAGCCAAGGAGACAGTACAGCCAAAAACATTCAGTACTTC; CDR3: CASSQGDSTAKNIQYF
size: NA; J: TRBJ2-5; D: NA; V: TRBV19; DNA: TGTGCCAGTGGCACCACAGGCACAGAGACCCAGTACTTC; CDR3: CASGTTGTETQYF
size: few; J: TRBJ1-6; D: TRBD1; V: TRBV10-3; DNA: TGTGCCATCAGTGAGTCGCAAGGGGGCGGGTCACCCCTCCACTTT; CDR3: CAISESQGGGSPLHF
size: NA; J: TRBJ1-1; D: NA; V: TRBV6-5; DNA: TGTGCCAGCTTAAAGAACACTGAAGCTTTCTTT; CDR3: CASLKNTEAFF
size: NA; J: TRBJ1-2; D: NA; V: TRBV6-5; DNA: TGTGCCAGCAGCTCCCCAGGACAGTTCGACTCTGGCTACACCTTC; CDR3: CASSSPGQFDSGYTF
size: NA; J: TRBJ1-6; D: TRBD1; V: TRBV19; DNA: TGTGCCAGTAGCCTCCGGGACAGCTATAATTCACCCCTCCACTTT; CDR3: CASSLRDSYNSPLHF
size: once; J: TRBJ1-2; D: TRBD1; V: TRBV10-3; DNA: TGTGCCATCAGTGAGTCCGGGACAGGGGGAGGCTACACCTTC; CDR3: CAISESGTGGGYTF
size: once; J: TRBJ2-1; D: TRBD1; V: TRBV19; DNA: TGTGCCAGCAACGGACAGGTTTACAATGAGCAGTTCTTC; CDR3: CASNGQVYNEQFF
size: NA; J: TRBJ1-3; D: NA; V: TRBV6-5; DNA: TGTGCCAGCAGTTACCAAGGGGGTTCTGGAAACACCATATATTTT; CDR3: CASSYQGGSGNTIYF
size: NA; J: TRBJ1-3; D: NA; V: TRBV18; DNA: TGTGCCAGCTCACCATCGGGGGAGCACACCATATATTTT; CDR3: CASSPSGEHTIYF
size: few; J: TRBJ2-7; D: NA; V: TRBV15; DNA: TGTGCCACCAGCAGGATGGGGGGCTCCTACGAGCAGTACTTC; CDR3: CATSRMGGSYEQYF
size: NA; J: TRBJ2-2; D: NA; V: TRBV10-3; DNA: TGTGCCATCAGTGAGTCGACGGGCACCGGGGAGCTGTTTTTT; CDR3: CAISESTGTGELFF